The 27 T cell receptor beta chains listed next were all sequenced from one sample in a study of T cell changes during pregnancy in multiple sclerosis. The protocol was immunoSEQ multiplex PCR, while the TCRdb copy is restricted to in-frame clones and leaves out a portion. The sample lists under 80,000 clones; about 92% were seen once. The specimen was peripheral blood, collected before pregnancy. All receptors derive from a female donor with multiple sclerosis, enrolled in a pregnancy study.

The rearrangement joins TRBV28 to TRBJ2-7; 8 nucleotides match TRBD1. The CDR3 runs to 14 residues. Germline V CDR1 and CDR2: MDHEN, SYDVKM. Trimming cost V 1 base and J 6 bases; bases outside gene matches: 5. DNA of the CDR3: TGTGCCAGCAGTTTATCTGGACAGGGCCCCGAGCAGTACTTC. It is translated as CASSLSGQGPEQYF.

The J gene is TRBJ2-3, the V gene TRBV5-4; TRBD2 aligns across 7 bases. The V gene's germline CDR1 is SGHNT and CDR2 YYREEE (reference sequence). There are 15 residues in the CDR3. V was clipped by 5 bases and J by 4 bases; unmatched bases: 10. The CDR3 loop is CASRLSGRASDTQYF. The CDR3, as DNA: TGTGCCAGCAGGTTAAGTGGGAGGGCCTCAGATACGCAGTATTTT.

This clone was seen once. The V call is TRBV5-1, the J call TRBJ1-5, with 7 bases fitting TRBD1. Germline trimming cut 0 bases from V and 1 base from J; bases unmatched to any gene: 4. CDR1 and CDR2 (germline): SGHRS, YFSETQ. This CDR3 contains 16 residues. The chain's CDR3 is CASSLEGGGSNQPQHF. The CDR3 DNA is TGCGCCAGCAGCTTGGAAGGGGGCGGCAGCAATCAGCCCCAGCATTTT. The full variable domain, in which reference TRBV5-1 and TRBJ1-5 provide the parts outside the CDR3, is KAGVTQTPRYLIKTRGQQVTLSCSPISGHRSVSWYQQTPGQGLQFLFEYFSETQRNKGNFPGRFSGRQFSNSRSEMNVSTLELGDSALYLCASSLEGGGSNQPQHFGDGTRLSIL.

The CDR3 DNA reads as TGTGCCAGCAGCTTAGGTAGGGGAGATACGCAGTATTTT. The encoded protein is CASSLGRGDTQYF. V and J are TRBV7-2 and TRBJ2-3; weak D call: TRBD1 (5 bases). This CDR3 spans 13 amino acids. The V end was cut by 1 base, the J end by 5 bases, with 7 bases between. Germline-derived CDR1 and CDR2 are SGHTA and FQGNSA.

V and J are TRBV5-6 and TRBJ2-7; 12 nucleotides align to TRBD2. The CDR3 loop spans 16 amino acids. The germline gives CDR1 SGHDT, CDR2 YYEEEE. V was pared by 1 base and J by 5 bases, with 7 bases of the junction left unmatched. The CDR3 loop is CASSLYLAGGFHEQYF. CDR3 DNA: TGTGCCAGCAGCTTGTATCTAGCGGGAGGGTTCCACGAGCAGTACTTC.

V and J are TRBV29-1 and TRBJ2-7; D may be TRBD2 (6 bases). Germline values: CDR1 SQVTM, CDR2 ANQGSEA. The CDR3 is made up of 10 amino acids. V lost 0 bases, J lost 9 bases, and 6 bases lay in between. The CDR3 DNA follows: TGCAGCGTTGAAGATAGCGGGCAGTACTTC. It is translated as CSVEDSGQYF.

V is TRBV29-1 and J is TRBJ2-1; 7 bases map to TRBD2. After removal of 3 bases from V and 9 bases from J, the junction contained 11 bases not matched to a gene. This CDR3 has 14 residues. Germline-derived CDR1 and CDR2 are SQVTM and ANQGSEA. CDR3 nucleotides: TGCAGCGTTGAGACAGTATCTCCGGGGGGTGAGCAGTTCTTC. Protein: CSVETVSPGGEQFF.

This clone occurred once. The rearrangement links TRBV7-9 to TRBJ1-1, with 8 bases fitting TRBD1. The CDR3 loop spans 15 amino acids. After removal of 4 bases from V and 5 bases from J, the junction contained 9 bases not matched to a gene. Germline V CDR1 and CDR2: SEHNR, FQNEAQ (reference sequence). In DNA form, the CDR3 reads TGTGCCAGCAGCTCCGGACAGGGAGTTGTGACTGAAGCTTTCTTT. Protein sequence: CASSSGQGVVTEAFF.

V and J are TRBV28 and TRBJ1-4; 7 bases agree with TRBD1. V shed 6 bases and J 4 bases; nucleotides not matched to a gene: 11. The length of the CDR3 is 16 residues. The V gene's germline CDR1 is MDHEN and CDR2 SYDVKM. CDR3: CASSLRDRANNEKLFF. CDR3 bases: TGTGCCAGCAGCCTTCGTGACAGGGCAAATAATGAAAAACTGTTTTTT.

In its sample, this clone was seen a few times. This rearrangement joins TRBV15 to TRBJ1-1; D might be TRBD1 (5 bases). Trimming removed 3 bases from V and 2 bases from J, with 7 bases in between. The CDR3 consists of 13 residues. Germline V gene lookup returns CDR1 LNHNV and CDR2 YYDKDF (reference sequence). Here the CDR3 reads CATSRTENTEAFF. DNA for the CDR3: TGTGCCACCAGCAGGACAGAAAACACTGAAGCTTTCTTT. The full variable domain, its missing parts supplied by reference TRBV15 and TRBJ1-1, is DAMVIQNPRYQVTQFGKPVTLSCSQTLNHNVMYWYQQKSSQAPKLLFHYYDKDFNNEADTPDNFQSRRPNTSFCFLDIRSPGLGDTAMYLCATSRTENTEAFFGQGTRLTVV.

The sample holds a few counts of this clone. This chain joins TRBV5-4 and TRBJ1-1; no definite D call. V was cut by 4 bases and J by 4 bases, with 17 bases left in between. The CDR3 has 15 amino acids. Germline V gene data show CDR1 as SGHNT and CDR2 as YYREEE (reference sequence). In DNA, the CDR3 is TGTGCCAGCAGCCCACCGACACTCAGCGGCACTGAAGCTTTCTTT. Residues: CASSPPTLSGTEAFF.

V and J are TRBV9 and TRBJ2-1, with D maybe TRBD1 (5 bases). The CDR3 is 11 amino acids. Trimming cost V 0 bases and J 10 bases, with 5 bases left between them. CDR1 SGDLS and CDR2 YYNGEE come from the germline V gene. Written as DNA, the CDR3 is TGTGCCAGCAGCGTAGGACAGGAGCAGTTCTTC. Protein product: CASSVGQEQFF.

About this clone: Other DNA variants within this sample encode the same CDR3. CDR3 sequence (DNA): TGTGCCAGCAGTTCTCTAGCGGGAGGCCCCTACAATGAGCAGTTCTTC. Residues: CASSSLAGGPYNEQFF. V usage is TRBV27 and J usage is TRBJ2-1; 11 nucleotides align to TRBD2. V was pared by 4 bases and J by 2 bases, with 4 bases of the junction left unmatched. The CDR3 has 16 amino acids. The V gene's germline CDR1 is MNHEY and CDR2 SMNVEV (reference sequence).

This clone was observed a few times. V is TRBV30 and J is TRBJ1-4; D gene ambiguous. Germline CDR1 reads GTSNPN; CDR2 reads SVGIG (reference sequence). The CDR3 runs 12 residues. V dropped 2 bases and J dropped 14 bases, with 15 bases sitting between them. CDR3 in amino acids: CAWSRIGFNLFF. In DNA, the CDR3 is TGTGCCTGGAGTAGAATCGGTTTTAATCTGTTTTTT.

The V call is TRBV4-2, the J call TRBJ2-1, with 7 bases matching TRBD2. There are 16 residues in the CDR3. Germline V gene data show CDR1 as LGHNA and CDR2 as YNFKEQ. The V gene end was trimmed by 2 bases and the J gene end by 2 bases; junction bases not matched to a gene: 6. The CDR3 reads CASSQSLRETYNEQFF. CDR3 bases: TGTGCCAGCAGCCAATCCTTGCGGGAGACCTACAATGAGCAGTTCTTC.

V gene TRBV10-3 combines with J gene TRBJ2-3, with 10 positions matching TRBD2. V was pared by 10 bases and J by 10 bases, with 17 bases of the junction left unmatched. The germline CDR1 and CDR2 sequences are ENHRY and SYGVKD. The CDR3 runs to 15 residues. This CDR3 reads CATALRLAGEDPQYF. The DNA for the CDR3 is TGTGCCACCGCCTTAAGGCTAGCGGGAGAGGACCCGCAGTATTTT.

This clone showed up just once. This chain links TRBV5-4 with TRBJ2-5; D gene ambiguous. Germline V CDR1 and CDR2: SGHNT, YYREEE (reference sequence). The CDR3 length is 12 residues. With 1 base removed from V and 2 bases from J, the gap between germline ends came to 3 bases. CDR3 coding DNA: TGTGCCAGCAGCTTGTCTCAAGAGACCCAGTACTTC. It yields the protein CASSLSQETQYF.

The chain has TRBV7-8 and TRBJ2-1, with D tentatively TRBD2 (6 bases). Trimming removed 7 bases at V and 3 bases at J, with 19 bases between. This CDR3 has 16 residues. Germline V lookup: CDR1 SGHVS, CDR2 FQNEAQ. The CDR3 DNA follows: TGTGCCAGCACCCTATCGGGGGACCGCGTCTACAATGAGCAGTTCTTC. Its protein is CASTLSGDRVYNEQFF.

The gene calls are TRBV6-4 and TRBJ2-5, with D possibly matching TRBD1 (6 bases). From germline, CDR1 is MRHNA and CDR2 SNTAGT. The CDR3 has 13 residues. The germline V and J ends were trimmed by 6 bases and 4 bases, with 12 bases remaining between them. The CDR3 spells CASSLKGGETQYF. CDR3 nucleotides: TGTGCCAGCAGCCTTAAAGGGGGAGAGACCCAGTACTTC.

The CDR3 DNA is TGTGCCAGCAGCCAAGACTGGCCTAGCGGGTTTGTGGAGACCCAGTACTTC. Its protein product is CASSQDWPSGFVETQYF. The J gene is TRBJ2-5, the V gene TRBV4-2; TRBD2 aligns across 8 bases. The length of the CDR3 is 17 residues. Per germline, CDR1 LGHNA and CDR2 YNFKEQ. Trimming at V came to 0 bases and at J to 5 bases, leaving 11 bases not matched to a gene.

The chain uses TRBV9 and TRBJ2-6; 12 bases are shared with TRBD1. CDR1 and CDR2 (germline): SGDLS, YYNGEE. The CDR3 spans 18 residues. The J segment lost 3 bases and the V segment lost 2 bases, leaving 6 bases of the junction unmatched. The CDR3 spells CASSVPGQGAYGANVLTF. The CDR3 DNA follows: TGTGCCAGCAGCGTGCCGGGACAGGGGGCTTATGGGGCCAACGTCCTGACTTTC.

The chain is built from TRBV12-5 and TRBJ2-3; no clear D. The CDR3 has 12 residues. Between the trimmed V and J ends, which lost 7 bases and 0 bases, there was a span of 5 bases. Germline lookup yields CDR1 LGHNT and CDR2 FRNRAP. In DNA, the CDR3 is TGTGCTAGTGCTACTAGCACAGATACGCAGTATTTT. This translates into CASATSTDTQYF.

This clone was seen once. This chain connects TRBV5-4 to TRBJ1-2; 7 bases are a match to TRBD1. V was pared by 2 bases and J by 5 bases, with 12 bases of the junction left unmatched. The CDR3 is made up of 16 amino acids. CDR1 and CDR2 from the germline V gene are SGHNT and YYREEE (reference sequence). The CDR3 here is CASSFGGGQPSYGYTF. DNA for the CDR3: TGTGCCAGCAGCTTTGGTGGGGGACAGCCGAGTTATGGCTACACCTTC.

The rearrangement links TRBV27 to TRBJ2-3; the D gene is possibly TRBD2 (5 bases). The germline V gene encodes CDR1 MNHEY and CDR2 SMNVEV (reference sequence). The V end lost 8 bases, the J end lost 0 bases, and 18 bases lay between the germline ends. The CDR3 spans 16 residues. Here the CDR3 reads CASLDPSGQSTDTQYF. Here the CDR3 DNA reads TGTGCCAGCCTAGACCCAAGCGGCCAAAGCACAGATACGCAGTATTTT.

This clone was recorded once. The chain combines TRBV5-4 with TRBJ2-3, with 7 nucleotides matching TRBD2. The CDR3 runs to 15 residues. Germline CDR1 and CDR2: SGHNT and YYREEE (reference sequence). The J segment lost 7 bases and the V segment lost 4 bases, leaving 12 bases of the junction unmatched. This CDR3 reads CASSLKAGTYNTQYF. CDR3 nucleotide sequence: TGTGCCAGCAGCCTTAAAGCGGGAACCTATAATACGCAGTATTTT.

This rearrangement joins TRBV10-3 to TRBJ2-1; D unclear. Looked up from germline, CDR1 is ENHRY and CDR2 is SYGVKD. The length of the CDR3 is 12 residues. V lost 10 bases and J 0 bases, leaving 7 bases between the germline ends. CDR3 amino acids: CATSSSYNEQFF. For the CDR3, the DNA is TGTGCCACGTCGAGCTCCTACAATGAGCAGTTCTTC.

The CDR3 DNA is TGTGCCAGTAGTTCTCCCCCGGGACAGGGGCGAAGTGAAGCTTTCTTT. It yields the protein CASSSPPGQGRSEAFF. This chain connects TRBV19 to TRBJ1-1; 10 bases are shared with TRBD1. J gave up 7 bases and V 5 bases, and 13 bases lay outside the gene matches. The germline gives CDR1 LNHDA, CDR2 SQIVND (reference sequence). The CDR3 is 16 residues long.